This section outlines one T cell receptor (beta chain) sequence together with its context. Additional DNA sequences in this sample encode the identical CDR3. This entry belongs to a study of blood T cell repertoires in COVID-19. Overall study context: Samples came from the United States, Italy and Spain, spanning acute and convalescent COVID-19. The cDNA or gDNA used as material had been derived from T cells, B-cell-depleted T cells, or PBMCs.

Methods used by the authors: Reference gene primer amplification in the assay estimated nucleated cell counts. Assay: immunoSEQ multiplex PCR; the TCRdb copy retains only in-frame clones and omits some. For V, J and clone size, that table is used; D and trimming come from the DNA. Of a few hundred thousand clones in the sample, 75% to 90% were seen once. V shed 3 bases and J shed 2 bases, with 3 bases lying between them. CDR1 and CDR2 from the germline V gene are SGHNT and YYREEE (reference sequence). The CDR3 runs to 11 residues. This TCR was sampled from a woman in her forties who had recovered from COVID-19. V gene TRBV5-4 combines with J gene TRBJ2-7, with D unresolved. Sequencing was done on a sample of peripheral blood. The CDR3 nucleotides read TGTGCCAGCAGCTCAACCTACGAGCAGTACTTC. Its translation is CASSSTYEQYF.